This T cell receptor (beta chain) was sequenced during a study of T cell repertoires in cytomegalovirus infection. Study conclusions and caveats: CMV-specific TCR beta clonotypes restricted by HLA-C dominated the ex vivo response.

TCRdb reanalysed the reads using MiXCR and keeps one entry per CDR3 protein. This repertoire shows 180,000 or so distinct CDR3 sequences, approximately 18% found once; its top ten account for approximately 26%. CDR3 size: 18 residues. V gave up 0 bases and J gave up 3 bases; unmatched junction bases: 12. Germline assignment: CDR1 DFQATT and CDR2 SNEGSKA (reference sequence). This clonotype has a handful of counts. What it binds is not known. Sample: CD8+ T cells from PBMCs. This receptor was obtained from a human donor in good health (CMV status not recorded). Some clones in this sample may be carry-over from other donors' samples. The chain couples TRBV20-1 to TRBJ1-5; 9 bases align to TRBD1. The CDR3 spells CSARDEGPGTGLNQPQHF. CDR3 DNA sequence: TGCAGTGCTAGAGATGAGGGTCCCGGGACAGGGCTCAATCAGCCCCAGCATTTT.